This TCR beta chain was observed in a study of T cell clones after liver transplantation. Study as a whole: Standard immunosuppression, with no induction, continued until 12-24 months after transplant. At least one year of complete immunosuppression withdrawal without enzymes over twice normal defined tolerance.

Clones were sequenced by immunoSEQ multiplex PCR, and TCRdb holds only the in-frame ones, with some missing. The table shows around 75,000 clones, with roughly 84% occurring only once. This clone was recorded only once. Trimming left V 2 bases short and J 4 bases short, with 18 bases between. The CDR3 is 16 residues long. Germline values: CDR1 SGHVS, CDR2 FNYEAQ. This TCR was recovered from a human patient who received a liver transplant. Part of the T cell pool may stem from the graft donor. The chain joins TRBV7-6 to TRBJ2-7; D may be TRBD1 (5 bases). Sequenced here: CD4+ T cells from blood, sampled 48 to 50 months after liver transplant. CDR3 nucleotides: TGTGCCAGCAGCTTACAGGGCCAAGGGGCCTTTTACGAGCAGTACTTC. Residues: CASSLQGQGAFYEQYF.